The 30 T cell receptor beta chains presented below share a single source sample, sequenced in a study of blood T cells in healthy people across ages. A sample-barcoded 5' primer and a J-beta primer mix were used in a second PCR of roughly 6 to 11 cycles. From the 5' RACE reads, TCRdb called clonotypes with MiXCR, one entry per CDR3 protein. The sample has 780,000 or so distinct CDR3 sequences; 56% are singletons. The source material was blood. The source of these receptors is a man between 40 and 49 years old in good health.

The chain carries TRBV10-3 and TRBJ2-7, with TRBD1 as a possible D gene (8 bases). The J call may be mistaken, given a closer DNA end match to TRBJ2-4. The CDR3 is made up of 14 amino acids. Germline V gene sequence: CDR1 ENHRY, CDR2 SYGVKD. The CDR3 sequence is CAISEGQGGDIQYF. DNA for the CDR3: TGTGCCATCAGTGAGGGACAGGGAGGGGACATTCAGTACTTC.

The chain joins TRBV6-1 to TRBJ1-6; D is ambiguous. There are 17 residues in the CDR3. V was pared by 6 bases and J by 5 bases, with 20 bases between. The V gene's germline CDR1 is MNHNS and CDR2 SASEGT. CDR3 region: CASSRTRPAPNNSPLHF. CDR3 bases: TGTGCCAGCAGCCGTACGAGACCAGCACCTAATAATTCACCCCTCCACTTT.

This clonotype was counted a few times. The chain is built from TRBV10-3 and TRBJ2-3, with 11 bases that match TRBD2. The CDR3 is 16 amino acids. J gave up 1 base and V 8 bases, and 8 bases lay outside the gene matches. Germline CDR1 is ENHRY and CDR2 is SYGVKD. In DNA form, the CDR3 reads TGTGCCATCGCCTCTACTAGCGGGGGTGGCACAGATACGCAGTATTTT. The encoded protein is CAIASTSGGGTDTQYF.

This sequence joins TRBV4-1 and TRBJ2-2; 8 nucleotides agree with TRBD2. Germline V gives CDR1 MGHRA, CDR2 YSYEKL. The CDR3 length is 19 residues. Trimming removed 2 bases from V and 5 bases from J; junction bases left unmatched: 16. In DNA form, the CDR3 reads TGCGCCAGCAGCCAAACCCGGGGTAGTAGCGGGATCTGGACCGGGGAGCTGTTTTTT. Protein sequence: CASSQTRGSSGIWTGELFF.

This clonotype has just a few counts. The chain has TRBV12-3 or TRBV12-4 and TRBJ1-6; D is undetermined. Trimming cost V 4 bases and J 7 bases, with 5 bases left between them. This CDR3 has 12 residues. The CDR3 spells CASSSRNSPLHF. DNA of the CDR3: TGTGCCAGCAGTTCGCGGAATTCACCCCTCCACTTT.

This chain links TRBV7-3 with TRBJ2-1; 15 nucleotides match TRBD2. This CDR3 has 15 residues. Per the germline V gene, CDR1 is SGHTA and CDR2 is FQGTGA. V lost 2 bases and J lost 10; bases outside the gene matches: 3. The CDR3 region is CASSLGGTSGREQFF. For the CDR3, the DNA is TGTGCCAGCAGCTTAGGAGGGACTAGCGGGAGGGAGCAGTTCTTC.

This clonotype was picked up a small number of times. The DNA for the CDR3 is TGCAGCCATGGACAGGACAACTATGGCTACACCTTC. Its protein product is CSHGQDNYGYTF. The rearrangement joins TRBV20-1 to TRBJ1-2, with 7 bases aligning to TRBD1. This CDR3 comprises 12 residues. CDR1 is DFQATT and CDR2 is SNEGSKA in the germline V gene (reference sequence).

The chain links TRBV18 to TRBJ1-5; 7 bases are shared with TRBD1. There are 14 residues in the CDR3. V gave up 4 bases and J gave up 7 bases; unmatched junction bases: 7. Germline V gene sequence: CDR1 KGHSH, CDR2 LQKENI. CDR3 nucleotide sequence: TGTGCCAGCTCACTCGGACAGGCTCTGCAGCCCCAGCATTTT. Amino acid sequence: CASSLGQALQPQHF.

V gene TRBV7-9 combines with J gene TRBJ2-3; D may be TRBD1 or TRBD2 (5 bases each). V dropped 2 bases and J dropped 1 base, with 10 bases sitting between them. This CDR3 has 15 residues. The germline CDR1 and CDR2 sequences are SEHNR and FQNEAQ (reference sequence). The CDR3 spells CASSLSQGGTDTQYF. CDR3 DNA sequence: TGTGCCAGCAGCTTATCTCAGGGAGGCACAGATACGCAGTATTTT.

This clonotype appeared a single time. The CDR3 region has the DNA TGTGCCAGCAGTCCCCTGCCCCCGCCAGGACTTAATGAAAAACTGTTTTTT. Protein sequence: CASSPLPPPGLNEKLFF. The chain is built from TRBV6-1 and TRBJ1-4; D remains unclear. The CDR3 is 17 amino acids. From germline, CDR1 is MNHNS and CDR2 SASEGT. Trimming pared 5 bases from V and 4 bases from J, leaving 20 bases between.

This clonotype showed up just a few times. The chain carries TRBV29-1 and TRBJ1-1, with no clear D. The CDR3 loop spans 12 amino acids. Trimming cost V 3 bases and J 7 bases, with 12 bases left between them. Looked up from germline, CDR1 is SQVTM and CDR2 is ANQGSEA. In DNA, the CDR3 is TGCAGCGTTGACTTAGTCGCACATGAAGCTTTCTTT. Encoded protein: CSVDLVAHEAFF.

This clonotype was observed a single time. The chain has TRBV25-1 and TRBJ2-5, with 9 bases identical to TRBD1. The closer fit of TRBJ2-7 to the DNA end suggests the J call may be wrong. The CDR3 consists of 14 residues. The germline V gene has CDR1 MGHDK and CDR2 SYGVNS. CDR3 sequence (DNA): TGTGCCAGCAGTGGGGGGACAGGGTTGAACGAGCAGTACTTC. Protein sequence: CASSGGTGLNEQYF.

This chain joins TRBV12-3 or TRBV12-4 and TRBJ2-3; possible D gene TRBD2, 5 bases. This CDR3 contains 15 residues. Trimming cost V 3 bases and J 5 bases, with 15 bases left between them. CDR3 region: CASSFSGGPEDTQYF. CDR3 bases: TGTGCCAGCAGTTTCTCGGGCGGGCCGGAAGATACGCAGTATTTT.

The chain uses TRBV7-2 and TRBJ2-1; D unresolved. The germline V gene encodes CDR1 SGHTA and CDR2 FQGNSA. Trimming pared 5 bases from V and 9 bases from J, leaving 14 bases between. The CDR3 consists of 13 residues. CDR3 DNA sequence: TGTGCCAGCAGCCGCACCTATGATCGTGAGCAGTTCTTC. Its protein is CASSRTYDREQFF. Looking up the rest from reference TRBV7-2 and TRBJ2-1 gives the full variable domain: GAGVSQSPSNKVTEKGKDVELRCDPISGHTALYWYRQSLGQGLEFLIYFQGNSAPDKSGLPSDRFSAERTGGSVSTLTIQRTQQEDSAVYLCASSRTYDREQFFGPGTRLTVL.

This clonotype has more than one count but fewer than ten. The chain joins TRBV6-2 or TRBV6-3 to TRBJ2-7; no clear D gene. The DNA end lines up better with TRBJ2-5; the J call may be wrong. This CDR3 region has 13 residues. Germline assignment: CDR1 MNHEY and CDR2 SVGEGT. DNA of the CDR3: TGTGCCAGCAGCCGAGGAGAGGTAGAGACCCAGTACTTC. It encodes CASSRGEVETQYF.

There are a few counts of this clonotype. The rearrangement links TRBV27 to TRBJ2-7; TRBD1 matches 7 bases. This CDR3 is built from 14 residues. The germline CDR1 and CDR2 sequences are MNHEY and SMNVEV (reference sequence). V dropped 7 bases and J dropped 4; count of bases not matched to a gene: 10. CDR3 in amino acids: CASTTTGASYEQYF. In DNA, the CDR3 is TGTGCCAGCACCACCACAGGGGCGTCGTACGAGCAGTACTTC.

The chain carries TRBV21-1 and TRBJ1-5. TRBV21-1 is designated a pseudogene. CDR3 length: 15 residues. Here the CDR3 DNA reads TGTGCCAGCAGCAATTCGAGGGCTGACAATCAGCCCCAGCATTTT. It is translated as CASSNSRADNQPQHF.

With regard to this clonotype: Germline is not matched at one junction end, which may reflect a read error. The J gene is TRBJ2-7, the V gene TRBV2, with TRBD1 as a possible D gene (6 bases). The CDR3 consists of 17 residues. Per the germline V gene, CDR1 is SNHLY and CDR2 is FYNNEI. The CDR3 is CAGRPQSGTLRFYEQYF. As DNA, the CDR3 is TGTGCCGGCAGACCACAAAGTGGGACACTGAGATTCTACGAGCAGTACTTC.

This clonotype was detected once. The chain recombines TRBV9 with TRBJ2-2, with D perhaps matching TRBD1 or TRBD2 (6 bases each). CDR1 is SGDLS and CDR2 is YYNGEE in the germline V gene. Between the trimmed V and J ends, which lost 3 bases and 7 bases, there was a span of 19 bases. CDR3 length equals 16 residues. As DNA, the CDR3 is TGTGCCAGCAGCGCGGGAGAGTGGGGGGCGGACGGGGAGCTGTTTTTT. It translates to CASSAGEWGADGELFF.

This clonotype was detected only a few times. The chain is built from TRBV18 and TRBJ2-5; 9 nucleotides align to TRBD2. The V gene's germline CDR1 is KGHSH and CDR2 LQKENI. The CDR3 has 15 amino acids. V trimming: 3 bases; J trimming: 4 bases; junction bases outside the gene matches: 6. The CDR3 DNA is TGTGCCAGCTCACCCGGTAGCGGGAGCGGAGAGACCCAGTACTTC. Its translation is CASSPGSGSGETQYF.

The genes are TRBV10-3 and TRBJ1-6; 12 bases match TRBD1. Unmatched junction bases numbered 11, after V lost 10 bases and J lost 7 bases. CDR3 length: 16 amino acids. CDR1 and CDR2 (germline): ENHRY, SYGVKD. DNA for the CDR3: TGTGCCACCGAGGGACAGGGGGCGAAAGGAAATTCACCCCTCCACTTT. Its protein product is CATEGQGAKGNSPLHF.

In its sample, this clonotype was seen a few times. The gene calls are TRBV11-2 and TRBJ2-7; 7 bases map to TRBD2. Per germline, CDR1 SGHAT and CDR2 FQNNGV. Trimming cost V 1 base and J 0 bases; bases outside gene matches: 3. CDR3 length: 15 amino acids. The CDR3 DNA reads as TGTGCCAGCAGCTTAGCTAGCGGTCGCTCCTACGAGCAGTACTTC. Amino acids: CASSLASGRSYEQYF.

The V gene is TRBV13, the J gene TRBJ2-7, with TRBD2 identical over 10 bases. Germline lookup yields CDR1 PRHDT and CDR2 FYEKMQ (reference sequence). The length of the CDR3 is 15 residues. Trimming cost V 6 bases and J 1 base; bases outside gene matches: 6. This CDR3 reads CASSMGLASSYEQYF. DNA for the CDR3: TGTGCCAGCAGTATGGGACTAGCGAGTTCCTACGAGCAGTACTTC.

The gene calls are TRBV2 and TRBJ1-2; 12 bases agree with TRBD1. CDR1 is SNHLY and CDR2 is FYNNEI in the germline V gene. Trimming removed 8 bases from V and 5 bases from J; junction bases left unmatched: 3. CDR3 length: 13 amino acids. The CDR3 is CASRDRGRYGYTF. The DNA of the CDR3 is TGTGCCAGCCGGGACAGGGGGCGTTATGGCTACACCTTC.

The chain recombines TRBV7-2 with TRBJ2-7, with 12 nucleotides matching TRBD2. CDR1 and CDR2 (germline): SGHTA, FQGNSA. Unmatched junction bases numbered 4, after V lost 5 bases and J lost 5 bases. This CDR3 spans 14 amino acids. The CDR3: CASSVRLAGDEQYF. DNA of the CDR3: TGTGCCAGCAGCGTCCGACTAGCGGGAGACGAGCAGTACTTC.

The chain has TRBV7-3 and TRBJ2-1, with 12 bases fitting TRBD2. With V trimmed by 5 bases and J by 0 bases, 17 bases remained unmatched. The germline V gene encodes CDR1 SGHTA and CDR2 FQGTGA. This CDR3 has 21 amino acids. Here the CDR3 DNA reads TGTGCCAGCAGCAACTGGCAGCCGGGACTAGCGGGCCTGCACTCCTACAATGAGCAGTTCTTC. Protein: CASSNWQPGLAGLHSYNEQFF.

The rearrangement links TRBV6-5 to TRBJ2-7; perhaps D is TRBD1 or TRBD2 (6 bases each). Per germline, CDR1 MNHEY and CDR2 SVGAGI. There are 13 residues in the CDR3. The ends were cut back, 4 bases at V and 5 bases at J, with 12 bases in the middle. CDR3 DNA: TGTGCCAGCAGTTTTGGGGGGCTGAACGAGCAGTACTTC. It yields the protein CASSFGGLNEQYF.

In this sample, this clonotype turned up a few times. The chain has TRBV5-1 and TRBJ2-5, with TRBD2 matching 15 bases. The J call may be mistaken, given a closer DNA end match to TRBJ2-7. CDR1 and CDR2 (germline): SGHRS, YFSETQ. This CDR3 has 17 amino acids. For the CDR3, the DNA is TGCGCCAGCAGCTGGGGACTAGCGGGAGGCTCGGCCTACGAGCAGTACTTC. Amino acids: CASSWGLAGGSAYEQYF.

This chain connects TRBV27 to TRBJ2-3; the D is unclear. V lost 7 bases and J lost 2, with 13 bases in between. The length of the CDR3 is 14 residues. CDR1 MNHEY and CDR2 SMNVEV come from the germline V gene (reference sequence). The CDR3 sequence: CASTPTGYTDTQYF. CDR3 in DNA: TGTGCCAGCACCCCAACCGGTTACACAGATACGCAGTATTTT.

This chain joins TRBV29-1 and TRBJ1-1, with D uncertain. CDR1 and CDR2 (germline): SQVTM, ANQGSEA. The CDR3 extends over 16 amino acids. V was cut by 0 bases and J by 1 base, with 15 bases left in between. CDR3: CSVEDDLEEANTEAFF. The CDR3 DNA reads as TGCAGCGTTGAAGACGACTTAGAGGAGGCGAACACTGAAGCTTTCTTT.